Sequencing of this T cell receptor (beta chain) was carried out in a study of T cells in Graves' hyperthyroidism and ophthalmopathy. The study's findings and limits: Blood also showed most of the thyroid clonotypes that were expanded above 0.001.

A word on this clonotype: The target antigen is unknown.

Uncontrolled infection, other autoimmune disease, pregnancy and lactation each barred patients from inclusion. Amplified TCR beta CDR3 regions came from RNA transcripts. TCR CDR3 underwent first-round RT-PCR with the HTBI primer set. One entry per CDR3 protein, called by TCRdb with MiXCR from the multiplex PCR reads. The sample carries around 450,000 distinct CDR3 sequences, about a sixth recorded once. The CDR3 loop spans 14 amino acids. The V end lost 10 bases, the J end lost 0 bases, and 12 bases lay between the germline ends. CDR1 and CDR2 from the germline V gene are SGHTA and FQGTGA. This TCR derives from a woman aged 18-29 years with Graves' hyperthyroidism. Input material: blood. The chain has TRBV7-3 and TRBJ2-2, with D possibly being TRBD1 (6 bases). The CDR3 nucleotides are TGTGCCACCGCCTGGGGGCCGAACACCGGGGAGCTGTTTTTT. Protein product: CATAWGPNTGELFF.